The source of this T cell receptor (beta chain) is a study of radiotherapy plus CTLA-4 blockade in lung cancer. Study findings and constraints: Reported findings show early blood T cell clone dynamics, with interferon-beta, best predicted response.

Worth noting for this clone: The antigen remains undetermined.

Here immunoSEQ multiplex PCR was the method, and the copy in TCRdb shows in-frame clones only, minus some. This sample yields some 120,000 clones, of which roughly 77% are seen a single time; roughly 3.1% belongs to the top ten. Germline CDR1 reads MNHEY; CDR2 reads SVGAGI. The CDR3 extends over 14 amino acids. V dropped 4 bases and J dropped 3 bases, with 10 bases sitting between them. Patients had chemo-refractory metastatic non-small-cell lung cancer and received focal radiation plus CTLA-4 blockade that used ipilimumab. The clonotype comes from a human donor with non-small cell lung cancer that progressed on radiotherapy plus ipilimumab. Some clones in this sample may be carry-over from other donors' samples. The material was peripheral blood, obtained from a patient treated with radiotherapy plus ipilimumab. The chain joins TRBV6-5 to TRBJ1-5; the D gene is possibly TRBD1 (5 bases). The CDR3 DNA is TGTGCCAGCAGTTCAACAGGCTCCAATCAGCCCCAGCATTTT. It encodes CASSSTGSNQPQHF.